The 12 T cell receptor beta chains presented below share a single source sample, sequenced in a study of T cell repertoires in cytomegalovirus infection. These TCRs are of unknown antigen specificity. One entry per CDR3 protein results from TCRdb running MiXCR on the reads. In the table there are 650,000 to 900,000 distinct CDR3 sequences, roughly 29% of which are singletons. The sample consisted of cultured CD8+ T cells from PBMCs, taken from culture after CMV antigen stimulation. These receptor sequences come from a human donor in good health (CMV status not recorded). Some clones in this sample may be carry-over from other donors' samples.

The chain recombines TRBV4-3 with TRBJ1-1; D is unresolved. Deletions cut 0 bases from V and 1 base from J, with 9 bases between. Germline-derived CDR1 and CDR2 are LGHNA and YSLEER. CDR3 length: 15 amino acids. The CDR3 reads CASSQDLSPNTEAFF. The CDR3 coding sequence is TGCGCCAGCAGCCAAGATCTTTCCCCGAACACTGAAGCTTTCTTT.

The gene calls are TRBV12-3 or TRBV12-4 and TRBJ2-3; perhaps TRBD2 as D (6 bases). Between the trimmed V and J ends, which lost 8 bases and 3 bases, there was a span of 15 bases. The CDR3 extends over 14 amino acids. CDR3 DNA sequence: TGTGCCAGCCGACCCCGGGGGAGGACAGATACGCAGTATTTT. Protein sequence: CASRPRGRTDTQYF.

In its sample, this clonotype was seen a few times. The CDR3 region has the DNA TGTGCCAGCAGCTCCTTTAATGAAAAACTGTTTTTT. This codes for CASSSFNEKLFF. This chain connects TRBV7-9 to TRBJ1-4; D is unresolved. This CDR3 contains 12 residues. Trimming shortened V by 4 bases and J by 4 bases, and 4 bases separated the two germline ends. CDR1 SEHNR and CDR2 FQNEAQ come from the germline V gene (reference sequence).

Comments on this clonotype: This clone may be a read error of a much larger clone one base away. V gene TRBV7-2 combines with J gene TRBJ2-2; D not resolved. The V end lost 3 bases, the J end lost 4 bases, and 12 bases lay between the germline ends. CDR1 and CDR2 (germline): SGHTA, FQGNSA. The CDR3 is 15 amino acids. This chain's CDR3 is CASSLRLPTTGELFF. The CDR3, as DNA: TGTGCCAGCAGCTTGCGATTGCCCACCACCGGGGAGCTGTTTTTT.

This clonotype was found a few times. The chain employs TRBV14 and TRBJ2-7; the match to TRBD1 covers 10 bases. Trimming took 3 bases from V and 3 from J; bases not matched to a gene: 8. CDR1 and CDR2 from the germline V gene are SGHDN and FVKESK. The CDR3 sequence is 16 residues long. The CDR3 DNA reads as TGTGCCAGCAGCCACCCAGACAGGGGGCGCGTCTACGAGCAGTACTTC. Protein: CASSHPDRGRVYEQYF.

In its sample, this clonotype was seen many times. The chain couples TRBV7-2 to TRBJ2-3; 8 bases are a match to TRBD1. The germline CDR1 and CDR2 sequences are SGHTA and FQGNSA. The trim removed 5 bases at V and 2 bases at J, leaving 15 bases unmatched. This CDR3 is built from 18 residues. CDR3 sequence (DNA): TGTGCCAGCAGCCGGGACAGGTCCGGGGGTTACCTCACAGATACGCAGTATTTT. Protein sequence: CASSRDRSGGYLTDTQYF.

The chain couples TRBV12-3 or TRBV12-4 to TRBJ1-1; D remains unclear. The ends were cut back, 6 bases at V and 1 base at J, with 9 bases in the middle. The CDR3 is 13 residues long. The CDR3 DNA sequence: TGTGCCAGCAGGAGCAGGCGGAACACTGAAGCTTTCTTT. It encodes CASRSRRNTEAFF.

V and J are TRBV4-1 and TRBJ1-1; D is uncertain. Per the germline V gene, CDR1 is MGHRA and CDR2 is YSYEKL. This CDR3 is 14 amino acids long. The V gene lost 1 base and the J gene lost 4 bases, with 10 bases spanning the gap. This CDR3 is CASSQVSSFTEAFF. The CDR3, as DNA: TGCGCCAGCAGCCAAGTGTCAAGCTTCACTGAAGCTTTCTTT.

The chain joins TRBV6-2 or TRBV6-3 to TRBJ1-1; D gene ambiguous. V lost 2 bases, J lost 5 bases, and 9 bases lay in between. This CDR3 spans 13 amino acids. Germline V gives CDR1 MNHEY, CDR2 SVGEGT. The CDR3 nucleotides are TGTGCCAGCAGTTACCGGGCTAGGACTGAAGCTTTCTTT. Protein sequence: CASSYRARTEAFF.

The chain is built from TRBV5-1 and TRBJ1-6; TRBD1 aligns across 8 bases. The CDR3 spans 17 residues. The junction had 16 bases not matched to a gene; V was cut back by 3 bases and J by 11 bases. Germline CDR1 SGHRS, CDR2 YFSETQ. The CDR3: CASSSTDRQGREPPLHF. CDR3 coding DNA: TGCGCCAGCAGCTCCACCGACCGACAGGGGAGAGAGCCACCCCTCCACTTT.

This clonotype was detected only a few times. This CDR3 is CATVPNTETHWSSYNEQFF. In DNA, the CDR3 is TGTGCCACTGTCCCGAATACAGAGACTCACTGGAGCTCCTACAATGAGCAGTTCTTC. This chain connects TRBV6-5 to TRBJ2-1; D is unclear. The ends were cut back, 10 bases at V and 0 bases at J, with 28 bases in the middle. The V gene's germline CDR1 is MNHEY and CDR2 SVGAGI. CDR3 size: 19 residues.

The chain uses TRBV7-9 and TRBJ1-2; D gene unclear. The CDR3 extends over 12 amino acids. Trimming left V 2 bases short and J 7 bases short, with 8 bases between. Germline V CDR1 and CDR2: SEHNR, FQNEAQ (reference sequence). Written as DNA, the CDR3 is TGTGCCAGCAGCTTAACCCCCCCTGGCTACACCTTC. It translates to CASSLTPPGYTF.